This T cell receptor (beta chain) stems from a study of shared clonotypes between healthy human individuals. As for the study in general: With ages of 18 to 49, the donors were two women and a few men. Study conclusions and caveats: Naive CD4 clonotype sharing across four donors was approximately 5%.

It was CD45RO-negative cells, positively selected for CCR7, that made up naive CD8 cells, with terminally differentiated effector memory CD45RA+ cells excluded. The germline V gene encodes CDR1 SGHVS and CDR2 FNYEAQ. CDR3 length: 15 residues. Trimming at V came to 2 bases and at J to 2 bases, leaving 5 bases not matched to a gene. The assay ran at deep level. Assay: immunoSEQ multiplex PCR; the TCRdb copy retains only in-frame clones and omits some. The table includes nearly 2 million clones, about 95% detected once. Notes on this clone: The antigen is unknown. Other DNA sequences in this specimen translate into the identical CDR3.

The sequence was collected from a man younger than 35 in good health. The sequenced sample was naive CD8+ T cells sorted from blood. The J gene is TRBJ2-7, the V gene TRBV7-6; 8 positions match TRBD2. The chain's CDR3 is CASSLSGGGTYEQYF. CDR3 coding DNA: TGTGCCAGCAGCTTATCAGGCGGGGGGACCTACGAGCAGTACTTC.